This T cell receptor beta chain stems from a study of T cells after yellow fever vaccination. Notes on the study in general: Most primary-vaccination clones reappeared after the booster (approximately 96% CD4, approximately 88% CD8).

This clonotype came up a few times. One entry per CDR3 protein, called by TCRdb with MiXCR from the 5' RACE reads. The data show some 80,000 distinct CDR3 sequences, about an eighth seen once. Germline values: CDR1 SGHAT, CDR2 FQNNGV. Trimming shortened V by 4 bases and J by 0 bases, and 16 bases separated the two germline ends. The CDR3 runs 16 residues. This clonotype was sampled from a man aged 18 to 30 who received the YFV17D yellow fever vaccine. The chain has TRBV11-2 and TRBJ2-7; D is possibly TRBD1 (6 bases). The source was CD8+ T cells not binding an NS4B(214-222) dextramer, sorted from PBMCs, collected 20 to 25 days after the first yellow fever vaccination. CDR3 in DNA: TGTGCCAGCAGCTCGTACGGGACACCTATCTCCTACGAGCAGTACTTC. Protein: CASSSYGTPISYEQYF.